The present entry profiles one T cell receptor (beta chain) with its context. Within the sample, other DNA sequences also encode this same CDR3. The sample comes from a study of blood T cell repertoires in COVID-19. Study in general: Acute and convalescent COVID-19 specimens originated in the United States, Italy and Spain. The analysed material was cDNA or gDNA that came from T cells, B-cell-depleted T cells, or PBMCs.

Sequenced by immunoSEQ multiplex PCR; TCRdb stores in-frame clones only, minus some. This sample has 200,000 to 250,000 clones, with 84% found just once. CDR1 and CDR2 from the germline V gene are SGHRS and YFSETQ. This CDR3 has 15 residues. The V gene lost 0 bases and the J gene lost 2 bases, with 8 bases spanning the gap. Sequencing was carried out using peripheral blood. This receptor was obtained from a woman older than 75 with COVID-19, enrolled during active disease. The V gene is TRBV5-1, the J gene TRBJ2-2; weak D call: TRBD1 (5 bases). CDR3 protein: CASSLAGPNTGELFF. The CDR3 nucleotides are TGCGCCAGCAGCTTGGCAGGGCCAAACACCGGGGAGCTGTTTTTT.